This T cell receptor (beta chain) comes out of a study of blood T cell repertoires in COVID-19. Sequenced by immunoSEQ multiplex PCR; TCRdb stores in-frame clones only, minus some. The repertoire holds approximately 160,000 clones, with about 88% as singletons. Sequenced: peripheral blood. The source is a woman in her sixties or seventies with COVID-19, enrolled during active disease.

This CDR3 reads CASSPRQDGNTIYF. CDR3 in DNA: TGTGCCAGTAGTCCGCGACAGGATGGAAACACCATATATTTT. The chain combines TRBV19 with TRBJ1-3, with D possibly being TRBD1 (6 bases). Trimming took 5 bases from V and 3 from J, leaving 11 bases between them. From germline, CDR1 is LNHDA and CDR2 SQIVND (reference sequence). This CDR3 is built from 14 residues.